This TCR beta chain derives from a study of PD-1 blockade in classical Hodgkin lymphoma. Study-wide findings and caveats: Newly diagnosed patients and complete responders had comparable diversity at baseline. Whatever underlies the repertoire differences (possibly disease activity or prior therapy) remains undefined. Any patient who commenced nivolumab under 1 year after ASCT was excluded. Lower baseline TCR diversity was reported for newly diagnosed patients than for healthy donors.

Trimming left V 4 bases short and J 8 bases short, with 8 bases between. The CDR3 sequence is 11 residues long. The time point was: cycle 4 day 1 (C4D1), after 6 weeks of nivolumab. Every patient had relapsed following autologous stem cell transplantation, and cohorts differed in brentuximab vedotin exposure. Thawed PBMCs were the source of CD4+ T cells, purified by magnetic negative selection. About this clone: Its antigen remains unidentified.

The repertoire was sequenced with immunoSEQ multiplex PCR; TCRdb's copy has only in-frame clones and lacks some. The table has tens of thousands of clones, approximately 70% seen once. The gene calls are TRBV23-1 and TRBJ1-2; D uncertain. TRBV23-1 is identified as an open reading frame with a role that is uncertain. The input for sequencing was CD4+ T cells from blood, taken before the fourth cycle of nivolumab. This sequence was found in a human donor with classical Hodgkin lymphoma. The CDR3 reads CASSLVGGYTF. CDR3 bases: TGCGCCAGCAGTCTTGTCGGGGGCTACACCTTC.